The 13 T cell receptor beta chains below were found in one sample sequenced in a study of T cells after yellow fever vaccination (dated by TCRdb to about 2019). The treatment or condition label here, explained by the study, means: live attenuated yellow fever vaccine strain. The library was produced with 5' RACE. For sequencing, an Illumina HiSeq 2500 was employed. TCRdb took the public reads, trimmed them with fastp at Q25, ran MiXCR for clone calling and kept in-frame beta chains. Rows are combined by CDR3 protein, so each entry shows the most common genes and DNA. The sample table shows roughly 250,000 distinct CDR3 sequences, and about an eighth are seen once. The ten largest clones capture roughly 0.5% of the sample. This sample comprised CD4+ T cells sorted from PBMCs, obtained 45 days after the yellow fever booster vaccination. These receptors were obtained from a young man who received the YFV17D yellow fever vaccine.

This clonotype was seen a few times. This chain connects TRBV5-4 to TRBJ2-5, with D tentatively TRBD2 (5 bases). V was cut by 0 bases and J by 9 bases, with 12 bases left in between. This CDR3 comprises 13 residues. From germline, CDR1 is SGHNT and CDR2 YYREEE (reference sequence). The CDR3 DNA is TGTGCCAGCAGCTTGGAACTAGTCAAGGCCCAGTACTTC. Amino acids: CASSLELVKAQYF.

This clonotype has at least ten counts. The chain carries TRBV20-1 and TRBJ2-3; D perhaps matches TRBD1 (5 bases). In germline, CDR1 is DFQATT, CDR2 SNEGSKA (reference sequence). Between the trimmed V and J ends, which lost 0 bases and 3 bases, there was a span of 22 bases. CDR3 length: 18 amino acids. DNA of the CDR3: TGCAGTGCTAGAGATGGGGCAGGGTTATTTCGATCGACAGATACGCAGTATTTT. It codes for CSARDGAGLFRSTDTQYF.

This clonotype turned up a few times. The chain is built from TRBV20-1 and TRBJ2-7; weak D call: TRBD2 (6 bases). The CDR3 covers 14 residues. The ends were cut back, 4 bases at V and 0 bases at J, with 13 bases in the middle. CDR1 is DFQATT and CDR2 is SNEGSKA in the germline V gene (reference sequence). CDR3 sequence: CSATSLGGSYEQYF. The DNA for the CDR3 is TGCAGTGCTACATCCCTCGGGGGCTCCTACGAGCAGTACTTC.

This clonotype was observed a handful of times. DNA of the CDR3: TGTGCCAGCAGTTTGGCGGGGCCCAAAGGCTACACCTTC. This translates into CASSLAGPKGYTF. The chain couples TRBV12-3 or TRBV12-4 to TRBJ1-2; TRBD1 might be the D (5 bases). V was shortened by 3 bases and J by 8 bases, with 13 bases between the two germline ends. The length of the CDR3 is 13 residues.

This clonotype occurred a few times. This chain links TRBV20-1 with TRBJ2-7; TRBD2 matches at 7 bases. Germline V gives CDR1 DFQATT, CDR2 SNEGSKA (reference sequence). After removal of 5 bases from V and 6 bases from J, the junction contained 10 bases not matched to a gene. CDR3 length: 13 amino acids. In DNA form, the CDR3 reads TGCAGTGCTGGCCCCACTAGCGCAAGCGAGCAGTACTTC. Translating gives CSAGPTSASEQYF.

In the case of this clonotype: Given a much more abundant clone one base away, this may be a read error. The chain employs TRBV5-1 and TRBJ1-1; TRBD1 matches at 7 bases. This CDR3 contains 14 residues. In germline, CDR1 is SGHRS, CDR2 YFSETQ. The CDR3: CASSGDSMKTEAFF. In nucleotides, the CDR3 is TGCGCCAGCAGCGGGGACAGCATGAAGACTGAAGCTTTCTTT.

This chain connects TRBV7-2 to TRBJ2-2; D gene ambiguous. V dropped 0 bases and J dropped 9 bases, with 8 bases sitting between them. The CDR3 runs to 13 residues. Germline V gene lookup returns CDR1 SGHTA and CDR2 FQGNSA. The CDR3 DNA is TGTGCCAGCAGCTTAGCGCAGTTCCGGGAGCTGTTTTTT. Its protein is CASSLAQFRELFF.

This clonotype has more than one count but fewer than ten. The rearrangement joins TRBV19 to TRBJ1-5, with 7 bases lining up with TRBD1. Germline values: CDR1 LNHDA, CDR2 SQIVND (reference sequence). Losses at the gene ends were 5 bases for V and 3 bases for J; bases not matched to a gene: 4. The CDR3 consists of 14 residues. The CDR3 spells CASSGGQNNQPQHF. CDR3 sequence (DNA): TGTGCCAGTAGTGGGGGACAGAACAATCAGCCCCAGCATTTT. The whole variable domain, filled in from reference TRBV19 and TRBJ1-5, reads DGGITQSPKYLFRKEGQNVTLSCEQNLNHDAMYWYRQDPGQGLRLIYYSQIVNDFQKGDIAEGYSVSREKKESFPLTVTSAQKNPTAFYLCASSGGQNNQPQHFGDGTRLSIL.

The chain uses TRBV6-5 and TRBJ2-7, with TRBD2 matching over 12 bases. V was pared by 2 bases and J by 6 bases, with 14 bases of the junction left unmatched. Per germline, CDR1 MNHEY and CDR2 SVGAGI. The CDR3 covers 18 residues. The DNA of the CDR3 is TGTGCCAGCAGTTACCTTCGACCCCCGACTAGCGGGAGTTTCGAGCAGTACTTC. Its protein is CASSYLRPPTSGSFEQYF.

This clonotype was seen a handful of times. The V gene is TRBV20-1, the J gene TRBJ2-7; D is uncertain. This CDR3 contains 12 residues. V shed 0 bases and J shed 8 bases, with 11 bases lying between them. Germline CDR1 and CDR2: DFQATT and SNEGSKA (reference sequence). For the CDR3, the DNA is TGCAGTGCTAGAGATTATGGCAGGCAGCAGTACTTC. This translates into CSARDYGRQQYF.

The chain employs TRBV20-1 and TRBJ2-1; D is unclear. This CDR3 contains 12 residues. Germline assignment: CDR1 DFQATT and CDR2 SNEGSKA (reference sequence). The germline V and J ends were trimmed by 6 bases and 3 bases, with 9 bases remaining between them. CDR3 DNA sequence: TGCAGTGCGCGTATAAACTACAATGAGCAGTTCTTC. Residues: CSARINYNEQFF.

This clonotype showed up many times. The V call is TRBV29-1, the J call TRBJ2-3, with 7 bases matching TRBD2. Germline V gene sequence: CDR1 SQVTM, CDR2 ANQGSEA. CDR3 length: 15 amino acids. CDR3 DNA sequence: TGCGGTTCCTCAGGCTGGGAGGGCGGAACAGATACGCAGTATTTT. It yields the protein CGSSGWEGGTDTQYF.

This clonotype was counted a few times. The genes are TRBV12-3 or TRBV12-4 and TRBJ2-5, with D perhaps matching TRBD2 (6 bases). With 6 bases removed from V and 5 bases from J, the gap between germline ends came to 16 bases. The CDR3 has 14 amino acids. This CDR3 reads CASSQRANAETQYF. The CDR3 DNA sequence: TGTGCCAGCAGCCAGCGGGCCAATGCGGAGACCCAGTACTTC.